This T cell receptor (beta chain) was retrieved from a study of OX40 agonist ivuxolimab in advanced cancers. Per germline, CDR1 SGHTA and CDR2 FQGTGA. The CDR3 covers 14 residues. V dropped 5 bases and J dropped 3 bases, with 13 bases sitting between them. Study-wide results and limits: Expanded peripheral T-cell antigen specificity went undetermined.

On this clone itself: Antigen unknown.

Repertoires were generated with immunoSEQ multiplex PCR, while TCRdb's copy carries only in-frame clones and drops some. The table includes about 22,000 clones, roughly 91% detected once. The starting material was CD4+ or CD8+ T cells sorted from blood, obtained in a trial of the OX40 agonist ivuxolimab. This receptor was obtained from an adult with an advanced solid tumor such as melanoma, head and neck, liver or kidney cancer. The rearrangement uses TRBV7-3 and TRBJ1-2, with D perhaps TRBD1 (6 bases). The CDR3 loop is CASSPLPGDYGYTF. The CDR3 DNA reads TGTGCCAGCAGCCCACTCCCAGGGGACTATGGCTACACCTTC.